This passage covers 20 T cell receptor beta chains from one sample sequenced in a study of control samples from healthy donors and cancer patients. Generated by immunoSEQ multiplex PCR, the TCRdb table keeps only in-frame clones and is missing some. This sample carries 150,000 to 200,000 clones, just over 90% of them seen once, and the ten largest clones take roughly 4.3%. Sequencing was performed on blood. The receptors shown here come from a woman in her fifties or sixties in good health.

This clone was seen a few times. The rearrangement links TRBV6-2 or TRBV6-3 to TRBJ2-1, with TRBD1 matching over 7 bases. Germline CDR1 and CDR2: MNHEY and SVGEGT. Trimming cost V 2 bases and J 5 bases; bases outside gene matches: 6. The CDR3 spans 15 residues. CDR3 region: CASSYRTGANNEQFF. The CDR3 DNA reads as TGTGCCAGCAGTTACCGCACAGGGGCCAACAATGAGCAGTTCTTC.

This rearrangement joins TRBV9 to TRBJ2-2, with D possibly matching TRBD2 (6 bases). V gave up 7 bases and J gave up 5 bases, with 15 bases separating them. Germline CDR1 and CDR2: SGDLS and YYNGEE. This CDR3 region has 14 residues. The DNA of the CDR3 is TGTGCCAGCCGTCCGGGGGTAGGGACCGGGGAGCTGTTTTTT. As protein: CASRPGVGTGELFF.

The chain uses TRBV19 and TRBJ1-1; D gene unclear. This CDR3 is built from 14 residues. The germline V gene encodes CDR1 LNHDA and CDR2 SQIVND (reference sequence). Trimming stripped 10 bases from V and 0 bases from J, with 15 bases between. CDR3 in amino acids: CATRNDQVNTEAFF. The CDR3 DNA follows: TGTGCCACTCGAAACGACCAAGTGAACACTGAAGCTTTCTTT.

This clone was picked up a small number of times. The genes are TRBV7-2 and TRBJ2-5; TRBD2 might be the D (6 bases). There are 16 residues in the CDR3. Germline CDR1 reads SGHTA; CDR2 reads FQGNSA. Deletions cut 4 bases from V and 7 bases from J, with 22 bases between. The CDR3 coding sequence is TGTGCCAGCAGCTCGGGCACGATACAACAGGAGGGGACCCAGTACTTC. Protein sequence: CASSSGTIQQEGTQYF.

This chain joins TRBV5-4 and TRBJ1-1; 10 nucleotides match TRBD1. The CDR3 is 17 residues long. V was pared by 4 bases and J by 5 bases, with 14 bases of the junction left unmatched. Per germline, CDR1 SGHNT and CDR2 YYREEE (reference sequence). As DNA, the CDR3 is TGTGCCAGCAGCCCAACCGGGAGACAGGGGGCGGGTACTGAAGCTTTCTTT. It is translated as CASSPTGRQGAGTEAFF.

For the CDR3, the DNA is TGTGCCAGCAGTGCCCCATCACCGGGTTCCTCTGGGGCCAACGTCCTGACTTTC. Amino acids: CASSAPSPGSSGANVLTF. The gene calls are TRBV7-9 and TRBJ2-6; D is ambiguous. Germline V gene data show CDR1 as SEHNR and CDR2 as FQNEAQ (reference sequence). Trimming pared 6 bases from V and 0 bases from J, leaving 18 bases between. The CDR3 is 18 amino acids.

There are a few counts of this clone. The rearrangement links TRBV18 to TRBJ1-5; D perhaps matches TRBD1 (6 bases). The CDR3 sequence is 17 residues long. The germline V gene encodes CDR1 KGHSH and CDR2 LQKENI. V lost 0 bases to trimming and J lost 1 base, with 13 bases between them. The CDR3, as DNA: TGTGCCAGCTCACCACCCGGGCAGGGGCGCAGCAATCAGCCCCAGCATTTT. This codes for CASSPPGQGRSNQPQHF.

The chain recombines TRBV7-2 with TRBJ2-7; D uncertain. The CDR3 contains 13 residues. Trimming left V 1 base short and J 3 bases short, with 7 bases between. CDR1 and CDR2 from the germline V gene are SGHTA and FQGNSA. CDR3 coding DNA: TGTGCCAGCAGCTTAGGGACCTACTACGAGCAGTACTTC. Protein product: CASSLGTYYEQYF.

The chain employs TRBV10-3 and TRBJ1-4; D ambiguous. Germline CDR1 and CDR2: ENHRY and SYGVKD. This CDR3 region has 13 residues. V lost 6 bases and J lost 5, with 10 bases in between. CDR3: CAIRKDGNEKLFF. In DNA form, the CDR3 reads TGTGCCATCAGGAAGGACGGGAATGAAAAACTGTTTTTT.

The V and J genes are TRBV14 and TRBJ2-3; the match to TRBD2 covers 8 bases. Germline lookup yields CDR1 SGHDN and CDR2 FVKESK. The CDR3 is made up of 17 amino acids. V was pared by 2 bases and J by 4 bases, with 11 bases of the junction left unmatched. The CDR3 bases are TGTGCCAGCAGCCAAACCGGATCGGGGGGGTGGTCAGATACGCAGTATTTT. Encoded protein: CASSQTGSGGWSDTQYF.

This chain uses TRBV15 with TRBJ1-5; D not resolved. The ends were cut back, 3 bases at V and 2 bases at J, with 11 bases in the middle. Germline V CDR1 and CDR2: LNHNV, YYDKDF (reference sequence). The CDR3 is 15 residues long. CDR3 residues: CATSSNAEGNQPQHF. The DNA for the CDR3 is TGTGCCACCAGCAGCAACGCGGAGGGCAATCAGCCCCAGCATTTT.

This clone was picked up one time. The V and J genes are TRBV14 and TRBJ2-3; D remains ambiguous. The CDR3 contains 11 residues. Germline V gives CDR1 SGHDN, CDR2 FVKESK. V was cut by 0 bases and J by 10 bases, with 5 bases left in between. CDR3 sequence: CASSQDRAQYF. In nucleotides, the CDR3 is TGTGCCAGCAGCCAAGATCGGGCGCAGTATTTT.

This sequence joins TRBV7-2 and TRBJ2-2, with D hard to call. V lost 2 bases and J 3 bases, leaving 1 base between the germline ends. The CDR3 runs 12 residues. Germline CDR1 SGHTA, CDR2 FQGNSA. For the CDR3, the DNA is TGTGCCAGCAGCTTATACACCGGGGAGCTGTTTTTT. This translates into CASSLYTGELFF.

This rearrangement joins TRBV7-2 to TRBJ2-7; 7 bases align to TRBD1. This CDR3 comprises 13 residues. Trimming took 5 bases from V and 3 from J; bases not matched to a gene: 4. CDR1 is SGHTA and CDR2 is FQGNSA in the germline V gene. The chain's CDR3 is CASSKNRGYEQYF. The CDR3 region has the DNA TGTGCCAGCAGCAAAAACAGGGGCTACGAGCAGTACTTC.

The rearrangement uses TRBV29-1 and TRBJ1-2; D gene unclear. The CDR3 loop spans 11 amino acids. V was pared by 7 bases and J by 7 bases, with 13 bases between. Germline CDR1 and CDR2: SQVTM and ANQGSEA. The CDR3 coding sequence is TGCAGCGCCGAACGGGGTTCTGGCTACACCTTC. It codes for CSAERGSGYTF.

This sequence joins TRBV11-3 and TRBJ1-6; D is uncertain. Germline CDR1 is SGHNT and CDR2 is YENEEA. The V end lost 1 base, the J end lost 11 bases, and 18 bases lay between the germline ends. CDR3 size: 16 residues. The CDR3 DNA is TGTGCCAGCAGCTTAGCTTGGACCGCCGGGGTTCCACCCCTCCACTTT. The encoded protein is CASSLAWTAGVPPLHF.

The chain joins TRBV5-1 to TRBJ1-2; the D gene is possibly TRBD1 (6 bases). The ends were cut back, 0 bases at V and 2 bases at J, with 8 bases in the middle. This CDR3 is built from 14 residues. The germline V gene encodes CDR1 SGHRS and CDR2 YFSETQ. CDR3 in DNA: TGCGCCAGCAGCTTGGGACAGGTCAACTATGGCTACACCTTC. Amino acids: CASSLGQVNYGYTF.

The gene calls are TRBV4-3 and TRBJ2-5, with 9 bases matching TRBD1. Germline CDR1 reads LGHNA; CDR2 reads YSLEER. This CDR3 has 18 residues. The J segment lost 1 base and the V segment lost 0 bases, leaving 9 bases of the junction unmatched. The chain's CDR3 is CASSQEVLGQGSQETQYF. Written as DNA, the CDR3 is TGCGCCAGCAGCCAAGAAGTACTGGGACAGGGATCCCAAGAGACCCAGTACTTC.

This clone was observed a single time. The chain combines TRBV3-1 (or the pseudogene TRBV3-2) with TRBJ1-2; 8 nucleotides align to TRBD1. The CDR3 is 18 residues long. Germline V lookup: CDR1 LGHDT, CDR2 YNNKEL (reference sequence). The ends lost 0 bases at V and 0 bases at J; junction bases unmatched: 9. DNA for the CDR3: TGTGCCAGCAGCCAAGAAAGGGACAGGCTCCCTACTAACTATGGCTACACCTTC. Protein sequence: CASSQERDRLPTNYGYTF.

V and J are TRBV7-3 and TRBJ1-2; D unclear. The V gene's germline CDR1 is SGHTA and CDR2 FQGTGA. The CDR3 loop spans 13 amino acids. The V and J ends lost 5 bases and 1 base respectively, with 8 bases between them. CDR3 in amino acids: CASSPGYNYGYTF. The CDR3 region has the DNA TGTGCCAGCAGCCCGGGATATAACTATGGCTACACCTTC. Together with reference TRBV7-3 and TRBJ1-2, the CDR3 gives the full variable domain: GAGVSQTPSNKVTEKGKYVELRCDPISGHTALYWYRQSLGQGPEFLIYFQGTGAADDSGLPNDRFFAVRPEGSVSTLKIQRTERGDSAVYLCASSPGYNYGYTFGSGTRLTVV.